This paragraph reports one T cell receptor beta chain. This CDR3 region has 15 residues. Germline CDR1 is SNHLY and CDR2 is FYNNEI. V gave up 5 bases and J gave up 4 bases, with 17 bases separating them. This entry is derived from a study of blood T cell repertoires in COVID-19. Some clones are missing from TCRdb's copy, which holds only in-frame ones; the method was immunoSEQ multiplex PCR. The sample records more than 150,000 clones, roughly 76% being singletons. The TCR was taken from a woman older than 75 with COVID-19, enrolled during active disease. The chain has TRBV2 and TRBJ1-2; D remains unclear. Sequenced: peripheral blood. The CDR3 DNA reads TGTGCCAGCAGTTACTTGGCAGAGGCGGTCTATGGCTACACCTTC. Residues: CASSYLAEAVYGYTF.